This T cell receptor (beta chain) was sequenced for a study of cytomegalovirus exposure and HLA in healthy donors. This CDR3 comprises 15 residues. Germline values: CDR1 SGDLS, CDR2 YYNGEE. Trimming at V came to 4 bases and at J to 2 bases, leaving 4 bases not matched to a gene. 60 Vbeta and 13 Jbeta primers were used in PCR. Data came from immunoSEQ multiplex PCR; TCRdb stores just in-frame clones and leaves some out. The sample totals roughly 200,000 clones. Source material: PBMCs. The V gene is TRBV9, the J gene TRBJ1-2; 11 bases match TRBD1. This receptor was identified in a man between 25 and 39 years old in good health and CMV-seronegative. For the CDR3, the DNA is TGTGCCAGCAGCCCGGGGACAGGGGGGAACTATGGCTACACCTTC. Translation: CASSPGTGGNYGYTF.